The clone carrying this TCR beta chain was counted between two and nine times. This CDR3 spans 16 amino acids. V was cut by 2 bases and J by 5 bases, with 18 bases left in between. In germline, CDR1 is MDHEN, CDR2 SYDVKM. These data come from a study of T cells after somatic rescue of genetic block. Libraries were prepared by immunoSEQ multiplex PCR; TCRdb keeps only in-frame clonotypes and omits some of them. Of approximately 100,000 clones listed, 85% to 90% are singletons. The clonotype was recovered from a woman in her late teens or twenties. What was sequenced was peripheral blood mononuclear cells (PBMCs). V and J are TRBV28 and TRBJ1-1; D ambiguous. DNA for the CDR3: TGTGCCAGCAGTTTAGGTCGTCTCACCGCCCTTACTGAAGCTTTCTTT. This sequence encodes CASSLGRLTALTEAFF.